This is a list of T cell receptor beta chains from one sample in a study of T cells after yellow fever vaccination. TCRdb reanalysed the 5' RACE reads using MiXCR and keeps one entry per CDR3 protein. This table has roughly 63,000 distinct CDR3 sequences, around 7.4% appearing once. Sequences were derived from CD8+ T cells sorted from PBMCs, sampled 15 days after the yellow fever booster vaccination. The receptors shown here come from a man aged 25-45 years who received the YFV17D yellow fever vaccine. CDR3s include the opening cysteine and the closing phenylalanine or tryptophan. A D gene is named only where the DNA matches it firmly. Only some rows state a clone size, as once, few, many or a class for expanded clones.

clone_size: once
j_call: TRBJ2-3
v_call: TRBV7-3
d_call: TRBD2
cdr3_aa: CASGLAGGPDTQYF
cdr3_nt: TGTGCCAGCGGCTTAGCGGGAGGGCCAGATACGCAGTATTTT

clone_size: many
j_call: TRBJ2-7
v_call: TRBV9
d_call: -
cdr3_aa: CASSAPSYEQYF
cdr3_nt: TGTGCCAGCAGCGCCCCTTCCTACGAGCAGTACTTC

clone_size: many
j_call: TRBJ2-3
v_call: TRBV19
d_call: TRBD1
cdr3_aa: CASSHLPGQGLTDTQYF
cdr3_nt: TGTGCCAGTAGCCATCTTCCGGGACAGGGCCTGACAGATACGCAGTATTTT

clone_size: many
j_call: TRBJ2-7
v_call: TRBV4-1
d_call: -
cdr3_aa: CASSRLGGGTYEQYF
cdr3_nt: TGCGCCAGCAGCCGCCTCGGGGGAGGCACCTACGAGCAGTACTTC

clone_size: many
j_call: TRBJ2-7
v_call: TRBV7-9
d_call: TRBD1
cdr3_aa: CASSYGTGSYEQYF
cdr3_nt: TGTGCCAGCAGCTACGGGACAGGGTCCTACGAGCAGTACTTC

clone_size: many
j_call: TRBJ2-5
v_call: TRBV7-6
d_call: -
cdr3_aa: CASSLALGETQYF
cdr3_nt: TGTGCCAGCAGCTTAGCGCTGGGAGAGACCCAGTACTTC

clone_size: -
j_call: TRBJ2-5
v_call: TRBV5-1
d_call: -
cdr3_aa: CASSLDGYDQYF
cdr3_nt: TGCGCCAGCAGCTTGGACGGGTATGACCAGTACTTC

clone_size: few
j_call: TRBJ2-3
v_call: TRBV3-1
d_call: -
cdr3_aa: CASSQYSGPYTQYF
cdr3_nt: TGTGCCAGCAGCCAATATTCAGGGCCCTATACGCAGTATTTT

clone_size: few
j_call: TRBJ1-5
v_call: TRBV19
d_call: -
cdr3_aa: CASNLFDGNNQPQHF
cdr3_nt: TGTGCCAGTAATTTATTCGACGGAAACAATCAGCCCCAGCATTTT

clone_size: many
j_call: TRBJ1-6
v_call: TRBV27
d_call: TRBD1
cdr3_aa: CASSRPPPGQVLSPLHF
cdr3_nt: TGTGCCAGCAGCCGACCTCCTCCGGGACAGGTATTATCACCCCTCCACTTT

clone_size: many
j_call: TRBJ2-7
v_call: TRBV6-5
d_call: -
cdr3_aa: CASSLGLGLQQYF
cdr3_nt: TGTGCCAGCAGTTTGGGACTCGGGCTGCAGCAGTACTTC

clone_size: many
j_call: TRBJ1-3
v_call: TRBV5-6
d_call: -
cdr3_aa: CASSLVGDGTIYF
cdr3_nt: TGTGCCAGCAGCTTGGTGGGAGACGGCACCATATATTTT

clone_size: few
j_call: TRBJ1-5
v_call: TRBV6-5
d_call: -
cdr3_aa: CASSYSSSGDQPQHF
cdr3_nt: TGTGCCAGCAGTTACTCGTCGTCAGGGGATCAGCCCCAGCATTTT

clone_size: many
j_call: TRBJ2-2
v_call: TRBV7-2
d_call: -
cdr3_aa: CASSLFGNTGELFF
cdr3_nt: TGTGCCAGCAGCTTATTTGGGAACACCGGGGAGCTGTTTTTT

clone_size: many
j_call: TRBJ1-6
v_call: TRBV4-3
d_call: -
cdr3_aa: CASSQDQDSLLHF
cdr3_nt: TGCGCCAGCAGCCAAGATCAGGACAGCCTTCTCCACTTT

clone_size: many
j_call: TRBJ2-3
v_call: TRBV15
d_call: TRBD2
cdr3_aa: CATSRGTSLPDTQYF
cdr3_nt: TGTGCCACCAGCAGAGGGACTAGCTTGCCAGATACGCAGTATTTT

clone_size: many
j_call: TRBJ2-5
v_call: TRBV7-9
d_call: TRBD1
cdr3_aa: CASSPRTGIETQYF
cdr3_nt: TGTGCCAGCAGCCCACGGACAGGGATAGAGACCCAGTACTTC

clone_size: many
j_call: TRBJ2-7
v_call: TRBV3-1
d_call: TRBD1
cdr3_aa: CASSQDPGQGYEQYF
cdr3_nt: TGTGCCAGCAGCCAAGATCCGGGACAGGGGTACGAGCAGTACTTC

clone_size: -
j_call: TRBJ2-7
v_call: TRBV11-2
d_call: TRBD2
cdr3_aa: CASSAAGTSRYEQYF
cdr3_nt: TGTGCCAGCAGCGCAGCCGGGACTAGTCGCTACGAGCAGTACTTC

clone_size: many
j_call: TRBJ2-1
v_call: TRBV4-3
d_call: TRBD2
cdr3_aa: CASSQDGVAGPYNEQFF
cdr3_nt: TGCGCCAGCAGCCAAGATGGGGTAGCGGGACCCTACAATGAGCAGTTCTTC

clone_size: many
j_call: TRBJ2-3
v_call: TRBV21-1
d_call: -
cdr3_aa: CASSTDRVGDTQYF
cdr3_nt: TGTGCCAGCAGCACGGACAGGGTAGGGGATACGCAGTATTTT

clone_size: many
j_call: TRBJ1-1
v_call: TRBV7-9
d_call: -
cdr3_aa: CAINFGGTEAFF
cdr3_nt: TGTGCCATCAATTTCGGGGGGACTGAAGCTTTCTTT

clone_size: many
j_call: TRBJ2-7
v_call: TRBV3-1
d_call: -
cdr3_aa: CASSRCMGLCEQYF
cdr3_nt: TGTGCCAGCAGCCGCTGTATGGGTCTCTGCGAGCAGTACTTC

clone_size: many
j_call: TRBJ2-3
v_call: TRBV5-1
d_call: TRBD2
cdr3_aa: CASIGLAETDTQYF
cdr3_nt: TGCGCCAGCATCGGACTAGCGGAAACAGATACGCAGTATTTT

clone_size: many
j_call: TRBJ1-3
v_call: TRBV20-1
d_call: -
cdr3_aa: CSARDLLENTIYF
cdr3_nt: TGCAGTGCTAGAGATCTTTTAGAAAACACCATATATTTT

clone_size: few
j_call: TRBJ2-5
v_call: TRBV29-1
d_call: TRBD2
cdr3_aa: CSVFDPPGLARETQYF
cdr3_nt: TGCAGCGTTTTCGATCCCCCGGGACTAGCACGCGAGACCCAGTACTTC

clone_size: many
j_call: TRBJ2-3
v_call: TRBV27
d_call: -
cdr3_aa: CASSLGQSTDTQYF
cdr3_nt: TGTGCCAGCAGCCTTGGACAGAGCACAGATACGCAGTATTTT

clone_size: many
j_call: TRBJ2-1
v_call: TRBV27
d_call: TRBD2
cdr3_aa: CASGGLAAYNEQFF
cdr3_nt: TGTGCCAGCGGGGGACTAGCGGCCTACAATGAGCAGTTCTTC

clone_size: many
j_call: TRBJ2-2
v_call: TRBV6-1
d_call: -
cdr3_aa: CATLGGPSNTGELFF
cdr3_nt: TGTGCCACCCTGGGCGGGCCCTCGAACACCGGGGAGCTGTTTTTT

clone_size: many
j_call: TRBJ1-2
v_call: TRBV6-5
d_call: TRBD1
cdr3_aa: CASSAGQGYGYTF
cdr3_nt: TGTGCCAGCAGCGCGGGACAGGGCTATGGCTACACCTTC

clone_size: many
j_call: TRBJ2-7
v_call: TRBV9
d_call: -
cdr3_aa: CASSTRDFSYEQYF
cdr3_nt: TGTGCCAGCAGCACCCGGGACTTCTCCTACGAGCAGTACTTC

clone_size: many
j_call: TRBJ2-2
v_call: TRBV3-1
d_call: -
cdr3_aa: CASSSGVSSGELFF
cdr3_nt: TGTGCCAGCAGCAGTGGCGTATCCTCCGGGGAGCTGTTTTTT

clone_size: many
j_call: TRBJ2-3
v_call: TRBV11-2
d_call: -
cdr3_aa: CASSKTATDTQYF
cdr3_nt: TGTGCCAGCAGCAAAACGGCGACAGATACGCAGTATTTT

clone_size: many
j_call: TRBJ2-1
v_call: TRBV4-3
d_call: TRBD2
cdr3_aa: CASSQDWIGLAPNNEQFF
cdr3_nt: TGCGCCAGCAGCCAAGATTGGATCGGACTAGCGCCAAACAATGAGCAGTTCTTC

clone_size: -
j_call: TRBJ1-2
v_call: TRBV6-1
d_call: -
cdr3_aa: CASSAPLRGLHGYTF
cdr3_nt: TGTGCCAGCAGTGCGCCTCTTCGGGGGCTGCATGGCTACACCTTC

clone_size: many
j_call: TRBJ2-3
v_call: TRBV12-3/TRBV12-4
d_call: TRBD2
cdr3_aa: CASSLAGDTQYF
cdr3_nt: TGTGCCAGCAGCCTAGCGGGAGATACGCAGTATTTT

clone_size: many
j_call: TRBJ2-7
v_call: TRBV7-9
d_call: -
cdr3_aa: CASSFTVGAANEQYF
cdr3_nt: TGTGCCAGCAGCTTTACTGTAGGAGCGGCAAACGAGCAGTACTTC

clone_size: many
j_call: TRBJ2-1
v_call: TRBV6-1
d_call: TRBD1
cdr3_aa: CASSADRESYNEQFF
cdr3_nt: TGTGCCAGCAGTGCGGACAGGGAGTCCTACAATGAGCAGTTCTTC

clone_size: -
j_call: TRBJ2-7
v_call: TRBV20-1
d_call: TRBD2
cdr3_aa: CSASRREWDEQYF
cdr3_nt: TGCAGTGCTAGCCGGCGGGAGTGGGACGAGCAGTACTTC

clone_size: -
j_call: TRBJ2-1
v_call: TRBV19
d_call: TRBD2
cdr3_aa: CASSIGTSGYNEQFF
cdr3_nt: TGTGCCAGTAGTATCGGGACTAGCGGATACAATGAGCAGTTCTTC

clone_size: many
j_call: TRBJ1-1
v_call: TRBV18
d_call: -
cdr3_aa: CASSPLNTEAFF
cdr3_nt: TGTGCCAGCTCACCCCTAAACACTGAAGCTTTCTTT

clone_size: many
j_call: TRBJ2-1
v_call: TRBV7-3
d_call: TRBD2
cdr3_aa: CASSTREGGNEQFF
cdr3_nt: TGTGCCAGCAGCACCCGGGAGGGGGGCAATGAGCAGTTCTTC

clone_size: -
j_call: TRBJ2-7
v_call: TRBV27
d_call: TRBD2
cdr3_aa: CASSYVAGTYEQYF
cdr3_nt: TGTGCCAGCAGTTACGTAGCGGGTACCTACGAGCAGTACTTC

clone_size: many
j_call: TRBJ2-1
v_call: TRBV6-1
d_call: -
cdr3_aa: CASRVEIASNEQFF
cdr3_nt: TGTGCCAGCAGAGTGGAAATAGCGTCAAATGAGCAGTTCTTC

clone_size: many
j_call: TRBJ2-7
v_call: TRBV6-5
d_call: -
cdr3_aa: CASSYTRTYEQYF
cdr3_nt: TGTGCCAGCAGTTACACGAGAACCTACGAGCAGTACTTC

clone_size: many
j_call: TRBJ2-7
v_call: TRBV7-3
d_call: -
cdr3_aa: CASSLTDGTEQYF
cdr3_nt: TGTGCCAGCAGCTTAACTGATGGGACCGAGCAGTACTTC

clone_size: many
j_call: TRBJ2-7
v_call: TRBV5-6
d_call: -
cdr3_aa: CASAQLGGWSEQYF
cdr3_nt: TGTGCCAGCGCACAATTGGGGGGCTGGTCCGAGCAGTACTTC

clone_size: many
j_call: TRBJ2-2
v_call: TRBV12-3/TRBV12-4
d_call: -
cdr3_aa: CASSLTPGRTGELFF
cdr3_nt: TGTGCCAGCAGTTTAACGCCAGGGCGCACCGGGGAGCTGTTTTTT

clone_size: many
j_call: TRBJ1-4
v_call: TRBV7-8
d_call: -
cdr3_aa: CASSLAPDYNEKLFF
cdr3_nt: TGTGCCAGCAGCTTAGCGCCGGATTATAATGAAAAACTGTTTTTT

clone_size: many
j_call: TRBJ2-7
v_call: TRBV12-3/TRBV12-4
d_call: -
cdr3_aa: CASSLGLEQYF
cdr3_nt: TGTGCCAGCAGCCTAGGGCTCGAGCAGTACTTC

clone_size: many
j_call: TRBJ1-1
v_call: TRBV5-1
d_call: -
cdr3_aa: CASSLASVGVTEAFF
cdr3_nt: TGCGCCAGCAGCTTGGCGTCAGTGGGAGTCACTGAAGCTTTCTTT

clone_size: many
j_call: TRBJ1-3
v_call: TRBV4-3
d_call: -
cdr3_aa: CASSLTASNTIYF
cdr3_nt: TGCGCCAGCAGCCTGACCGCAAGTAACACCATATATTTT

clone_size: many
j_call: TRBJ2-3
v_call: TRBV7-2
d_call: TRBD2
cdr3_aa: CASSPVAGVLTDTQYF
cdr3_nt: TGTGCCAGCAGTCCCGTGGCGGGAGTTTTAACAGATACGCAGTATTTT

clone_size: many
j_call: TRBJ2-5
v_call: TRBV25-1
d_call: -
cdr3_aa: CASSDGGGYRETQYF
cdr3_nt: TGTGCCAGCAGTGATGGCGGCGGTTATCGGGAGACCCAGTACTTC

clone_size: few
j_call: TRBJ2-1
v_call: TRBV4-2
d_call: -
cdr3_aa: CASSPGLTDPIILRRIDEQFF
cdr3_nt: TGTGCCAGCAGCCCTGGTTTGACCGATCCCATCATCCTACGTCGGATCGATGAGCAGTTCTTC

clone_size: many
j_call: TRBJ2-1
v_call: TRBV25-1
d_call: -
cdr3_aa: CASSEARIEVGEQFF
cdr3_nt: TGTGCCAGCAGTGAGGCTAGAATTGAAGTCGGTGAGCAGTTCTTC

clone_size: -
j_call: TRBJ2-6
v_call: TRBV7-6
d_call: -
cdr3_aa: CASSLFIRGSGANVLTF
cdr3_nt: TGTGCCAGCAGCTTATTTATTCGAGGGAGTGGGGCCAACGTCCTGACTTTC

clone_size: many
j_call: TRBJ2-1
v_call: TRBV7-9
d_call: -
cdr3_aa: CASSPVGWDEQFF
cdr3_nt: TGTGCCAGCAGCCCCGTGGGGTGGGATGAGCAGTTCTTC

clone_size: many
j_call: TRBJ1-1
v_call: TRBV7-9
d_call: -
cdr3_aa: CASSLGRTEAFF
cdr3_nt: TGTGCCAGCAGCTTAGGAAGGACTGAAGCTTTCTTT